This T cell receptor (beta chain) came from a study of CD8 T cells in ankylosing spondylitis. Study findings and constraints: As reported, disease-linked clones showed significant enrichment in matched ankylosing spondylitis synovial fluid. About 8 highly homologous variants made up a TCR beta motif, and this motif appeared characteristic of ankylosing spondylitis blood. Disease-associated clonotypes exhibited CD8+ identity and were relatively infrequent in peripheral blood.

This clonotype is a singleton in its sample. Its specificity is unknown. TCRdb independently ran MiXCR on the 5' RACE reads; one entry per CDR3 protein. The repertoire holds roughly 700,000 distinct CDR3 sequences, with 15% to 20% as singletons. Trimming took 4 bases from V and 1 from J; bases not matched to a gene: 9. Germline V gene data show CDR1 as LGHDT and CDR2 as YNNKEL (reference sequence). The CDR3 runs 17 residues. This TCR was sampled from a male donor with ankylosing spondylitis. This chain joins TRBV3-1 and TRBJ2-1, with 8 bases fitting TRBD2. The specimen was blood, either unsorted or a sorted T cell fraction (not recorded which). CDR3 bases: TGTGCCAGCAGCCCTGGACTTTCGGGGGGGTCCTACAATGAGCAGTTCTTC. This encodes CASSPGLSGGSYNEQFF.